A selection of T cell receptor beta chains follows, all from one sample in a study of monozygotic twins with inflammatory bowel disease. TCRdb re-called the 5' RACE reads, yielding one record per CDR3 amino acid sequence without DNA. Its table lists 420,000 or so distinct CDR3 sequences. Material for sequencing was blood. Receptors were obtained from a human donor with ulcerative colitis or Crohn's disease, or a healthy co-twin of an affected twin (not recorded which). CDR3s include the opening cysteine and the closing phenylalanine or tryptophan.

TRBJ2-1,TRBV20-1,CSAGDRGVQFF
TRBJ2-7,TRBV2,CANRLGTGAYEQYF
TRBJ2-2,TRBV27,CASSNKGELFF
TRBJ1-2,TRBV4-3,CASSQGRVFYGYTF
TRBJ1-4,TRBV6-1,CASSASGEKLFF
TRBJ2-5,TRBV5-1,CASSLDVAGLGETQYF
TRBJ1-2,TRBV13,CASSLLSGQGGYTF
TRBJ2-1,TRBV12-3/TRBV12-4,CASGLSLGRAGQIYNEQFF
TRBJ2-3,TRBV20-1,CSATSGTTDTQYF
TRBJ2-1,TRBV2,CASSENKNNEQFF
TRBJ1-6,TRBV7-3,CASSSEVGPLHF
TRBJ1-1,TRBV5-4,CASSFQGGSTEAFF
TRBJ1-5,TRBV23-1,CASEGQVGNQPQHF
TRBJ1-3,TRBV18,CASSPRGPDTGNTIYF
TRBJ1-6,TRBV5-1,CASSLNRGADSPLHF
TRBJ2-3,TRBV28,CASRVDRGLVPSTDTQYF
TRBJ2-7,TRBV20-1,CSAVSLQGLGEQYF
TRBJ2-7,TRBV7-9,CASSLDGGYEQYF
TRBJ1-1,TRBV24-1,CATSDLPRPGPGDTEAFF
TRBJ1-5,TRBV19,CASSIRRGPGNQPQHF
TRBJ2-5,TRBV11-1,CASSFGLLAGQPAETQYF
TRBJ2-7,TRBV28,CASIPGGITYEQYF
TRBJ1-2,TRBV20-1,CSATPRGVAYGYTF
TRBJ1-3,TRBV10-3,CAISDSRASGNTIYF
TRBJ2-7,TRBV12-3/TRBV12-4,CASSLALLYEQYF
TRBJ1-1,TRBV19,CASSIDRAVNTEAFF
TRBJ2-5,TRBV5-1,CASRTGETQYF
TRBJ2-1,TRBV15,CATSVLKISYNEQFF
TRBJ1-3,TRBV14,CASSPGDWGNTIYF
TRBJ2-7,TRBV18,CASSPTRENEQYF
TRBJ1-1,TRBV5-6,CASSLGELRRTKGEAFF
TRBJ2-2,TRBV2,CASGGTSGNTGELFF
TRBJ2-6,TRBV12-3/TRBV12-4,CASSLTSGANVLTF
TRBJ2-2,TRBV12-3/TRBV12-4,CASSFFQELFF
TRBJ2-1,TRBV7-2,CASSLGVTRPNEQFF
TRBJ2-3,TRBV6-2/TRBV6-3,CASSLEFHTQYF
TRBJ2-3,TRBV5-5,CASSLGQGSMDTQYF
TRBJ1-6,TRBV5-1,CASSLEASRYSPLHF
TRBJ2-6,TRBV29-1,CSVARDGANVLTF
TRBJ1-1,TRBV6-4,CASDRTGGAFF
TRBJ2-6,TRBV15,CATSREQASGANVLTF
TRBJ2-7,TRBV5-4,CASSPQGGEQYF
TRBJ1-5,TRBV7-9,CASSGDRNQPQHF
TRBJ1-5,TRBV4-3,CASSQEQGANQPQHF
TRBJ2-5,TRBV6-1,CASSPGTRVGETQYF
TRBJ1-2,TRBV19,CASSIGQDYGYTF
TRBJ1-4,TRBV19,CASRSGLIGEKLFF
TRBJ2-5,TRBV20-1,CSARVWGGTQETQYF
TRBJ2-1,TRBV3-1,CASSQGGARYNEQFF
TRBJ2-2,TRBV4-1,CASSQDQRGSGELFF
TRBJ2-3,TRBV24-1,CATKDGTDTQYF
TRBJ1-1,TRBV20-1,CSAKPFQGDGAEAFF
TRBJ1-1,TRBV18,CASSPATRNAEAFF